Sequencing of this T cell receptor (beta chain) was carried out in a study of blood T cell repertoires in COVID-19. V lost 0 bases and J lost 4, with 15 bases in between. CDR3 size: 16 residues. In germline, CDR1 is MNHEY, CDR2 SVGEGT. Repertoires were generated with immunoSEQ multiplex PCR, while TCRdb's copy carries only in-frame clones and drops some. Of 250,000 or so clones detected, roughly 86% appear once; the ten largest clones hold roughly 0.8%. The material sequenced was peripheral blood. The chain combines TRBV6-2 or TRBV6-3 with TRBJ2-5; the D gene is possibly TRBD2 (6 bases). The receptor comes from a woman in her twenties or thirties with acute or convalescent COVID-19. CDR3 coding DNA: TGTGCCAGCAGTTACTCGACCGGGAGACTAGGAGAGACCCAGTACTTC. This translates into CASSYSTGRLGETQYF.